This T cell receptor beta chain originates from a study of CD8 T cells in Susac syndrome. The CDR3 length is 14 residues. CDR1 and CDR2 from the germline V gene are DFQATT and SNEGSKA (reference sequence). The authors reverse transcribed roughly 0.5 to 1 ug RNA with random hexamers. TCRdb used MiXCR to reprocess the immunoSEQ multiplex PCR reads, holding one entry per CDR3 protein. The sample records some 77,000 distinct CDR3 sequences, 85% to 95% being singletons. TEMRA cells were FACS-enriched, with CD8+ and CD4+ T cells isolated negatively. A few counts support this clonotype. The junction does not match germline at one end; this may be a read error.

The sequenced sample was CD4+ T cells from PBMCs. This receptor was identified in a human donor with Susac syndrome. The chain combines TRBV20-1 with TRBJ2-1; 12 bases fit TRBD2. CDR3 loop: CSAPFGLAGGPLIF. The CDR3, as DNA: TGCAGTGCCCCCTTCGGGCTAGCGGGAGGGCCGTTGATCTTC.